A selection of T cell receptor beta chains follows, all from one sample in a study of blood T cell repertoires in COVID-19. Profiled with immunoSEQ multiplex PCR; TCRdb holds only in-frame clones, not every one. The sample consists of 65,000 to 95,000 clones, approximately 86% of them appearing once. The material sequenced was peripheral blood. These receptor sequences come from a man aged 65-85 years with acute or convalescent COVID-19. Both conserved end residues are part of each CDR3. Fields, in order: clone size, V gene, D gene, J gene, CDR3 protein, CDR3 DNA. A D gene is named only where the DNA matches it firmly. A clone size is listed for some rows: how often the clone was seen (once, few, many), or a class if it is expanded.

NA	TRBV19	TRBD2	TRBJ2-1	CASSIGTSSQEQFF	TGTGCCAGTAGTATCGGGACTAGTTCGCAGGAGCAGTTCTTC
NA	TRBV2	TRBD1	TRBJ1-4	CASSSPRDSTTNEKLFF	TGTGCCAGCAGTAGCCCCCGGGACAGTACAACTAATGAAAAACTGTTTTTT
NA	TRBV5-1	TRBD1	TRBJ1-2	CASSLAPGQEHYGYTF	TGCGCCAGCAGCTTGGCCCCGGGACAGGAACACTATGGCTACACCTTC
NA	TRBV11-3	NA	TRBJ2-7	CASSSDGYEQYF	TGTGCCAGCAGCTCAGACGGCTACGAGCAGTACTTC
NA	TRBV19	NA	TRBJ2-3	CASSYRVGPDTQYF	TGTGCCAGTAGCTACAGGGTTGGGCCAGATACGCAGTATTTT
NA	TRBV7-9	TRBD2	TRBJ2-3	CASSLDLLAGLDTQYF	TGTGCCAGCAGCTTAGATTTACTAGCGGGGCTCGATACGCAGTATTTT
NA	TRBV25-1	NA	TRBJ2-7	CASRGPAGSYEQYF	TGTGCCAGCAGGGGGCCTGCAGGCTCCTACGAGCAGTACTTC
few	TRBV5-1	TRBD1	TRBJ2-7	CASSLLGQGSHEQYF	TGCGCCAGCAGCTTGCTGGGACAGGGGTCTCACGAGCAGTACTTC
NA	TRBV7-2	TRBD2	TRBJ2-1	CASSLVGGGPSHEQFF	TGTGCCAGCAGCTTAGTTGGGGGAGGGCCTTCCCATGAGCAGTTCTTC
NA	TRBV4-3	TRBD2	TRBJ2-3	CASSQELAGSSDTQYF	TGCGCCAGCAGCCAAGAACTAGCGGGGAGTTCAGATACGCAGTATTTT
NA	TRBV6-6	TRBD2	TRBJ2-7	CATGGTSGSYEQYF	TGTGCCACCGGCGGGACTAGCGGGAGCTACGAGCAGTACTTC
NA	TRBV5-4	NA	TRBJ1-1	CASSYRDLEAFF	TGTGCCAGCAGCTACAGGGATTTAGAAGCTTTCTTT
NA	TRBV15	TRBD2	TRBJ2-7	CATSRPLGGTSGRVEQYF	TGTGCCACCAGCAGACCCCTCGGTGGGACTAGCGGGAGGGTCGAGCAGTACTTC
NA	TRBV5-4	NA	TRBJ1-3	CASSLDESSGNTIYF	TGTGCCAGCAGCTTGGACGAGAGCTCTGGAAACACCATATATTTT
NA	TRBV18	NA	TRBJ2-2	CASSPTIGAATGELFF	TGTGCCAGCTCACCGACCATAGGGGCCGCCACCGGGGAGCTGTTTTTT
NA	TRBV6-5	NA	TRBJ1-1	CASSYAYRVRNTEAFF	TGTGCCAGCAGTTACGCGTACAGGGTACGAAACACTGAAGCTTTCTTT
NA	TRBV6-5	NA	TRBJ1-1	CASSYSFRGNTEAFF	TGTGCCAGCAGTTACTCGTTTCGGGGGAACACTGAAGCTTTCTTT
NA	TRBV18	TRBD2	TRBJ2-1	CASSPPSGEYNEQFF	TGTGCCAGCTCACCCCCTAGCGGGGAATACAATGAGCAGTTCTTC
NA	TRBV5-1	TRBD1	TRBJ1-6	CASSLTGQGRSPLHF	TGCGCCAGCAGCTTGACGGGACAGGGGCGCTCACCCCTCCACTTT
NA	TRBV10-1	TRBD2	TRBJ2-1	CASSLSSGTHEQFF	TGCGCCAGCAGTTTGTCTAGCGGGACCCATGAGCAGTTCTTC
NA	TRBV9	NA	TRBJ1-3	CASSVTGSSGNTIYF	TGTGCCAGCAGCGTAACGGGGAGCTCTGGAAACACCATATATTTT
NA	TRBV2	NA	TRBJ2-1	CASMGRLSSYNEQFF	TGTGCCAGCATGGGCCGCCTAAGCTCCTACAATGAGCAGTTCTTC
NA	TRBV5-6	NA	TRBJ2-3	CASSLAVSTQYF	TGTGCCAGCAGCTTGGCGGTGAGTACGCAGTATTTT
few	TRBV4-3	NA	TRBJ2-1	CASSQVQGWSYNEQFF	TGCGCCAGCAGCCAAGTTCAGGGGTGGTCCTACAATGAGCAGTTCTTC
once	TRBV6-5	NA	TRBJ2-7	CASSLDRTYEQYF	TGTGCCAGCAGCCTCGACAGGACCTACGAGCAGTACTTC
NA	TRBV9	TRBD1	TRBJ2-1	CASSGRQGGYNEQFF	TGTGCCAGCAGCGGCCGACAGGGGGGGTACAATGAGCAGTTCTTC
once	TRBV9	NA	TRBJ2-5	CASSATGGTETQYF	TGTGCCAGCAGCGCCACCGGCGGAACGGAGACCCAGTACTTC
once	TRBV10-2	NA	TRBJ2-5	CASSGFGGQETQYF	TGCGCCAGCAGCGGGTTTGGCGGCCAAGAGACCCAGTACTTC
NA	TRBV10-3	TRBD2	TRBJ2-7	CAIRKLADSYEQYF	TGTGCCATCAGGAAACTAGCGGACTCCTACGAGCAGTACTTC
NA	TRBV4-3	NA	TRBJ2-7	CASSLNRPSYEQYF	TGCGCCAGCAGCCTAAACAGGCCCTCCTACGAGCAGTACTTC